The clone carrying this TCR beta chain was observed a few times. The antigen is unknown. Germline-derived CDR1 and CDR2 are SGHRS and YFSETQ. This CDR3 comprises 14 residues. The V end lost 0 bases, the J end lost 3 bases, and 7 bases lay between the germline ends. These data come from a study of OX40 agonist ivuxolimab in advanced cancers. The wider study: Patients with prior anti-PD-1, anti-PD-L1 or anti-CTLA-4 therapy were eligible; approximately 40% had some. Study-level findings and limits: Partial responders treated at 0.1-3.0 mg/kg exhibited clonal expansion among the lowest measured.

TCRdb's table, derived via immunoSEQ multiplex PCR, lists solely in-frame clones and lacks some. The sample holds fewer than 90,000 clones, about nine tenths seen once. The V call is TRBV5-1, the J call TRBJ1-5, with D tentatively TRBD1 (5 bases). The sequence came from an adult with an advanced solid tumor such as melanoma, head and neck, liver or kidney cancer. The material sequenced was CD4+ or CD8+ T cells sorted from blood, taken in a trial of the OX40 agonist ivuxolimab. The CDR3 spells CASSLAGNNQPQHF. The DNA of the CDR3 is TGCGCCAGCAGCTTGGCAGGGAACAATCAGCCCCAGCATTTT.